This TCR beta chain was recovered during a study of cytotoxic CD8 clonotypes in ibrutinib-treated CLL. Study at large: Patients attained 25 or so partial and 2 complete responses; at median around 70 months, about 15 remained remitted while approximately twelve progressed. Study observations and caveats: Clonality, elevated at ibrutinib response, dropped back toward baseline at progression. In comparison with age-matched healthy donors, baseline clonality was higher and tracked circulating CD8+ T-cell counts.

Sequenced by immunoSEQ multiplex PCR; TCRdb stores in-frame clones only, minus some. The sample records roughly 220,000 clones, 79% being singletons. About this clone: As yet, its antigen is unknown.

This CDR3 comprises 19 residues. V lost 0 bases and J lost 4; bases outside the gene matches: 16. The germline V gene encodes CDR1 SGDLS and CDR2 YYNGEE. The source is a human donor with chronic lymphocytic leukemia. The sequences come from PBMCs, collected after 12 months of ibrutinib treatment. The rearrangement joins TRBV9 to TRBJ1-2; 9 positions agree with TRBD1. CDR3 region: CASSVGTGTGYGRSYGYTF. The CDR3 DNA reads as TGTGCCAGCAGCGTAGGAACCGGGACAGGGTACGGGCGGAGCTATGGCTACACCTTC.